The rows below give T cell receptor beta chains drawn from one sample of a study of CD8+CD57+ T cells in acquired aplastic anemia. TCRdb passed the reads through MiXCR, listing each CDR3 protein once. The sample lists about 95,000 distinct CDR3 sequences; approximately 73% were seen once. Sequencing was performed on sorted CD4+, CD8+, or CD8+CD57+ T cells (not recorded which) from PBMCs. The receptor source for this set is a human donor with aplastic anemia. Each CDR3 is given with its conserved first and last residue. D genes are given only for firm matches. Only some rows state a clone size, as once, few, many or a class for expanded clones.

J gene	clone size	D gene	V gene	CDR3 protein	CDR3 DNA
TRBJ2-7	NA	NA	TRBV6-1	CASTRTGLGQDEQYF	TGTGCCAGCACCCGTACCGGATTGGGGCAGGACGAGCAGTACTTC
TRBJ2-7	NA	NA	TRBV9	CASSVEASYHEQYF	TGTGCCAGCAGCGTAGAGGCTAGCTACCACGAGCAGTACTTC
TRBJ2-3	NA	NA	TRBV20-1	CSVGGQILSTDTQYF	TGCAGTGTAGGGGGACAAATCCTTAGCACAGATACGCAGTATTTT
TRBJ2-2	NA	NA	TRBV7-2	CASSLGAGGSGELFF	TGTGCCAGCAGCTTAGGGGCAGGGGGGTCCGGGGAGCTGTTTTTT
TRBJ2-3	NA	TRBD2	TRBV10-3	CAISSSGKSTDTQYF	TGTGCCATCAGTTCTAGCGGGAAGAGCACAGATACGCAGTATTTT
TRBJ2-7	NA	TRBD1	TRBV4-2	CASSPSRETGAAEQYF	TGTGCCAGCAGCCCCAGCAGAGAGACAGGGGCAGCCGAGCAGTACTTC
TRBJ2-3	NA	NA	TRBV2	CASKAIGATTDTQYF	TGTGCCAGCAAGGCGATCGGCGCAACCACAGATACGCAGTATTTT
TRBJ2-7	NA	TRBD1	TRBV5-1	CASSLSGTVSYEQYF	TGCGCCAGCAGCTTGTCTGGGACAGTCTCGTACGAGCAGTACTTC
TRBJ1-3	NA	NA	TRBV7-9	CASSLQGIGNTIYF	TGTGCCAGCAGCTTACAGGGAATTGGAAACACCATATATTTT
TRBJ2-7	many	TRBD2	TRBV29-1	CSVEDWSGSSYEQYF	TGCAGCGTTGAAGATTGGAGCGGGAGCTCCTACGAGCAGTACTTC
TRBJ2-1	once	NA	TRBV29-1	CSDTGNNEQFF	TGCAGCGATACAGGTAACAATGAGCAGTTCTTC
TRBJ1-1	few	NA	TRBV15	CATTRDANTEAFF	TGTGCCACCACCCGGGACGCGAACACTGAAGCTTTCTTT
TRBJ2-6	once	TRBD1	TRBV25-1	CASSWDSSSGANALTF	TGTGCCAGCAGTTGGGACAGCTCCTCTGGGGCCAACGCCCTGACTTTC
TRBJ2-3	NA	NA	TRBV5-1	CASSLGHPSGADTQYF	TGCGCCAGCAGCTTGGGACACCCGAGTGGCGCAGATACGCAGTATTTT
TRBJ2-7	NA	NA	TRBV19	CASSASAPSYEQYF	TGTGCCAGTAGCGCTAGCGCTCCCTCCTACGAGCAGTACTTC
TRBJ2-1	NA	NA	TRBV29-1	CSGEVRDEQFF	TGCAGCGGGGAGGTACGGGATGAGCAGTTCTTC
TRBJ1-3	NA	NA	TRBV20-1	CSASRGNTIYF	TGCAGTGCTAGTCGGGGAAACACCATATATTTT
TRBJ1-2	NA	NA	TRBV7-9	CASSPTGGVNYGYTF	TGTGCCAGCAGCCCTACCGGGGGGGTAAACTATGGCTACACCTTC
TRBJ2-7	NA	NA	TRBV25-1	CASSETGEQYF	TGTGCCAGCAGTGAGACAGGCGAGCAGTACTTC
TRBJ2-5	NA	TRBD2	TRBV20-1	CSAQAGEKETQYF	TGCAGTGCCCAAGCGGGGGAAAAAGAGACCCAGTACTTC
TRBJ2-7	NA	TRBD1	TRBV7-7	CASSSGTGLYEQYF	TGTGCCAGCAGTTCCGGGACAGGGCTCTACGAGCAGTACTTC
TRBJ2-7	once	TRBD1	TRBV2	CASSPRDRPSYEQYF	TGTGCCAGCAGCCCCCGGGACAGGCCTTCCTACGAGCAGTACTTC
TRBJ1-1	NA	NA	TRBV19	CASIPRDGEQEAFF	TGTGCCAGTATCCCCCGGGACGGCGAACAAGAAGCTTTCTTT
TRBJ1-2	NA	NA	TRBV29-1	CSGQGLNYGYTF	TGCAGCGGGCAGGGGCTAAACTATGGCTACACCTTC
TRBJ2-7	NA	NA	TRBV29-1	CSGQSGASYEQYF	TGCAGCGGTCAATCAGGGGCCTCCTACGAGCAGTACTTC
TRBJ2-3	NA	TRBD2	TRBV10-3	CASRLTSGRAWDTQYF	TGTGCCAGCAGACTCACTAGCGGGAGAGCTTGGGATACGCAGTATTTT
TRBJ2-3	NA	NA	TRBV12-3/TRBV12-4	CASSFGGGGSTDTQYF	TGTGCCAGCAGTTTCGGAGGGGGAGGAAGCACAGATACGCAGTATTTT
TRBJ2-3	NA	NA	TRBV29-1	CSANQGGDTQYF	TGCAGCGCAAACCAGGGGGGAGATACGCAGTATTTT
TRBJ2-1	NA	TRBD1	TRBV29-1	CSVVVGQGAPNEQFF	TGCAGCGTCGTCGTAGGACAGGGGGCACCAAATGAGCAGTTCTTC
TRBJ1-1	NA	NA	TRBV9	CASGQSSVTEAFF	TGTGCCAGCGGTCAGTCCTCGGTCACTGAAGCTTTCTTT
TRBJ1-3	NA	TRBD1	TRBV25-1	CASSAITGGANTIYF	TGTGCCAGCAGTGCCATCACAGGGGGCGCGAACACCATATATTTT
TRBJ1-1	many	NA	TRBV2	CASSELTNTEAFF	TGTGCCAGCAGTGAATTAACGAACACTGAAGCTTTCTTT